This TCR beta chain is drawn from a study of beta chain features in type 1 diabetes (dated by TCRdb to the late 2010s). Context from the whole study: Mean age, gender distribution, total cell number and subset yield were not different between patients and healthy donors. In the study, recently diagnosed type 1 diabetes patients and matched healthy donors were compared on the TCRB repertoires of their sorted circulating CD4+ T cell subsets. A total of roughly 100 million sorted cells were examined across all samples, and a strong correlation was observed between cell number per subset and RNA yield. Regulatory and stem cell-like memory subsets were isolated from only 8 patients and about eight healthy donors, whereas naive and central memory subsets came from all 30 or so donors.

Study-wide conclusions, independent of this receptor: Shorter templates might have been favored by PCR, but patient and control samples were amplified and corrected together, so both groups would have been affected equally by any skew. At VDJ recombination sites, type 1 diabetes patients had fewer insertions and more deleted nucleotides, which implies abnormalities in thymic rearrangement. Sequencing cDNA rather than genomic DNA could over-represent highly expressing activated cells, although activation and CD3 levels did not differ between groups. Naive, central memory and regulatory TCRB repertoires appeared to be more similar among patients than among healthy donors. Because small numbers of individuals were included in the HLA sub-analyses, any influence of HLA type on TCRB rearrangement was left unresolved. Type 1 diabetes patients showed a moderate but significant shortening of TCRB CDR3 length in all four CD4+ subsets.

The entire amount of isolated RNA was reverse transcribed using the High Capacity cDNA Reverse Transcription Kit, so the sequenced TCRB transcripts were expressed ones. Deep immunoSEQ sequencing was performed on naive, central memory and regulatory T cell samples, with an average of about 3.6 million total reads per sample. After sorted cells were lysed in RLT buffer, RNA was extracted with DNase-treated RNeasy Micro or Mini kits, with the choice depending on cell number. To prevent cross-contamination, each cell subset was processed individually, whereas patient and healthy donor samples were processed jointly. Using the immunoSEQ multiplex PCR, TCRB sequences were amplified from cDNA into 87-bp fragments spanning the CDR3 region. Sequencing of the amplicons was performed on the Illumina HiSeq platform. Per the source publication's procedure: PCR bias was computationally corrected using synthetic template baselines, reads within Hamming distance 2 were collapsed, and singletons that could not be merged were discarded. Reads were aligned against IMGT to assign V, D and J genes, CDR3 length and insertions or deletions at six rearrangement sites. Clonotype counts were normalized to sorted cell number within each subset before computing true diversity and Gini coefficients with the tcR R package. Repertoire sharing was quantified using the overlap coefficient calculated on TCRB nucleotide sequences. Out-of-frame TCRB sequences from naive cells were analyzed to stand in for the pre-selection repertoire. TCRdb took over this immuneACCESS table, retaining in-frame rearrangements with V and J assigned. Such tables are incomplete; in checked studies, under half of the missing clones stem from an unresolved V gene, and the remainder is unexplained. The V and J calls and clone size come from that table; D and trimming were worked out from the DNA. Present in this sample are about 640,000 clones, around 12% of which were seen just once. Of the sample, roughly 0.12% falls within the top ten clones.

This clone was counted a few times. Its antigen target is currently unknown. Base qualities are missing; no much larger clone stands one base away. Each donor gave one peripheral blood draw, averaging approximately 120 mL, which was collected into heparinised tubes. Naive, central memory, regulatory and stem cell-like memory CD4+ T cells were sorted on a BD FACSAria II using a panel including CD45RO, CCR7, CD25, CD127, CD95 and CD27. Every sorted population had a purity above 95%. PBMCs were isolated right away by Lymphoprep density gradient centrifugation and were stained directly, without culture. Samples were stained and sorted in pairs, with one healthy donor and one patient per experiment, so that batch effects were minimized. The CDR3 goes from the cysteine to the phenylalanine over 14 residues. The sequence is cut down to CDR3 DNA, 42 bases in frame from base 1. The junction shows trimming of 4 bases on V and 3 bases on J, plus 13 bases between the germline ends. The germline V gene supplies CDR1 SGHDN and CDR2 FVKESK.

The V gene is TRBV14 and the J gene is TRBJ2-7; the D gene assignment is perhaps TRBD1 or TRBD2, with each matching 5 bases. This clonotype was sampled from a man aged 30 to 45 with type 1 diabetes. Sample: naive CD4+ T cells from blood. The cell subset or site label, as the study defines it: true naive CD4+ T cells. The CDR3 reads CASSLGTVFYEQYF. In nucleotide form, the sequence is TGTGCCAGCAGCCTGGGGACGGTATTCTACGAGCAGTACTTC.